The clone carrying this TCR beta chain was counted a few times. Its antigen remains unidentified. One entry per CDR3 protein, called by TCRdb with MiXCR from the reads. The table includes roughly 920,000 distinct CDR3 sequences, roughly 31% detected once. J lost 3 bases, V lost 4 bases, and 7 bases had no gene match. The CDR3 extends over 15 amino acids. Germline V lookup: CDR1 SGHDT, CDR2 YYEEEE. This specimen belongs to a study of T cell repertoires in cytomegalovirus infection. Study context: CMV infection plus the matching HLA type was flagged by public TCR beta signatures. Broader study findings: Ex vivo, HLA-C-restricted CMV-specific TCR beta clonotypes prevailed over the rest of the response. Carriers of CMV and the relevant HLA type were discriminated by public TCR beta frequency.

This sequence was found in a human donor in good health (CMV status not recorded). Some clones in this sample may be carry-over from other donors' samples. The source was cultured CD8+ T cells from PBMCs, collected from culture after CMV antigen stimulation. The rearrangement joins TRBV5-6 to TRBJ2-1, with TRBD1 matching over 7 bases. As DNA, the CDR3 is TGTGCCAGCAGCGCCCGGGACAGAAACTACAATGAGCAGTTCTTC. Translation: CASSARDRNYNEQFF.